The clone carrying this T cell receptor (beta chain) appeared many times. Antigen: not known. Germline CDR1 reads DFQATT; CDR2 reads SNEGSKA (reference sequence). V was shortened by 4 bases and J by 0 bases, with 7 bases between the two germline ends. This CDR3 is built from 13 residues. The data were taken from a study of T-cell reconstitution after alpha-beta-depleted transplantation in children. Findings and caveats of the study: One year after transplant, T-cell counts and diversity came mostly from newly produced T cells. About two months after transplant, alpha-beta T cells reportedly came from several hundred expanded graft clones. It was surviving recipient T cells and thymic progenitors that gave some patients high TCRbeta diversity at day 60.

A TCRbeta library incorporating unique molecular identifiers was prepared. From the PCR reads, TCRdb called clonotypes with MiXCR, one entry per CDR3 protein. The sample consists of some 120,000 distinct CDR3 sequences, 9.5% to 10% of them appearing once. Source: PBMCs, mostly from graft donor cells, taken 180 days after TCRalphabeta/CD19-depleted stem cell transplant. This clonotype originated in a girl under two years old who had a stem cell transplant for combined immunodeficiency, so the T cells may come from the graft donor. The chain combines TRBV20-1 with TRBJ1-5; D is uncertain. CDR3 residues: CSANRISNQPQHF. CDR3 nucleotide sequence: TGCAGTGCTAACAGAATTAGCAATCAGCCCCAGCATTTT.